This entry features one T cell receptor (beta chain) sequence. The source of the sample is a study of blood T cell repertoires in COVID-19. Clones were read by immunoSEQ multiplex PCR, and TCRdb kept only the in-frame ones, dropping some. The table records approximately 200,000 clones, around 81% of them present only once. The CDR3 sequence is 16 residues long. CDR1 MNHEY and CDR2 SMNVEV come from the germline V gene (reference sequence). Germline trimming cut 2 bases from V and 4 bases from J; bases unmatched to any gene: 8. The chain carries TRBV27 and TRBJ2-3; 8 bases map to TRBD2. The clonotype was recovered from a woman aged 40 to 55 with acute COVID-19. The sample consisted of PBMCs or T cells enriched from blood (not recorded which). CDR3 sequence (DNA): TGTGCCAGCAGTTTAGCTAGCGGGTATGGCGCAGATACGCAGTATTTT. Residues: CASSLASGYGADTQYF.